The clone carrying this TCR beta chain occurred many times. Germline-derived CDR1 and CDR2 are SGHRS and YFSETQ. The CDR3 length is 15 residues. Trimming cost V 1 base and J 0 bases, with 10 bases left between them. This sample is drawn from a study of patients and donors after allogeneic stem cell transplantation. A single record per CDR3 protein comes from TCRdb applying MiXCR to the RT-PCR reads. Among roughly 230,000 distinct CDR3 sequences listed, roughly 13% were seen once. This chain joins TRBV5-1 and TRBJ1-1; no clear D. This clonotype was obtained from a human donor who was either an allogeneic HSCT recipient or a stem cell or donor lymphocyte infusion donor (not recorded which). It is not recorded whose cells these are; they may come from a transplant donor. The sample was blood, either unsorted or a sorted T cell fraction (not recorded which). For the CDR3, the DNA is TGCGCCAGCAGCTTGTTGGGTCCGATGAACACTGAAGCTTTCTTT. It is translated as CASSLLGPMNTEAFF.